This TCR beta chain was profiled in a study of cytomegalovirus exposure and HLA in healthy donors. Across the whole study: Researchers previously reported finding 100 million or so unique TCR beta sequences from roughly 170 million T cells.

Germline lookup yields CDR1 MNHNS and CDR2 SASEGT. This CDR3 region has 14 residues. V lost 3 bases and J lost 10; bases outside the gene matches: 11. Healthy bone marrow donors made up the cohort. The PCR employed 60 Vbeta primers together with 13 Jbeta primers. Assay used: immunoSEQ multiplex PCR; TCRdb lists only in-frame clones, some missing. The sample lists about 180,000 clones; just under 80% were seen once. What was sequenced was PBMCs. This sequence originates from a woman in her 30s in good health and CMV-seronegative. The V gene is TRBV6-1, the J gene TRBJ1-2, with 7 bases aligning to TRBD1. The CDR3 loop is CASSEGQYGGSYTF. The CDR3, as DNA: TGTGCCAGCAGTGAGGGACAGTATGGCGGGTCCTACACCTTC.